There are a few counts of the clone carrying this T cell receptor beta chain. TCRdb re-derived calls from the 5' RACE reads in MiXCR, one entry per CDR3 protein. Of some 270,000 distinct CDR3 sequences detected, 15% appear once; the ten largest clones hold about 2%. This specimen belongs to a study of T-cell memory formation after mild COVID-19. Study-wide background: The two donors had largely donor-specific TCR clusters.

Trimming removed 4 bases from V and 0 bases from J; junction bases left unmatched: 8. The CDR3 has 18 residues. Germline V lookup: CDR1 SGHRS, CDR2 YFSETQ. This TCR was sampled from an adult woman who had mild COVID-19 (a few samples of this study predate the infection). Cell type and time point are not known. The specimen sequenced was PBMCs or a T cell subset sorted from them (not recorded which). J is TRBJ2-6 and V is TRBV5-1, with TRBD1 matching 9 bases. CDR3 loop: CASSERTGATSGANVLTF. CDR3 in DNA: TGCGCCAGCAGCGAACGGACAGGGGCTACCTCTGGGGCCAACGTCCTGACTTTC.